The entry that follows covers one T cell receptor (beta chain) sequence. This clone's antigen is unknown. Per-base qualities were not stored, and no clone one base away is much larger. The immunoSEQ Assay, a bias-controlled multiplex PCR, was used to amplify TCRbeta CDR3 regions from genomic DNA. Per the source publication's procedure: The number of nucleated cells in each sample was estimated from the amplification of reference gene primers within the assay. Sequence reads were collapsed and filtered to measure the absolute abundance of every unique TCRbeta CDR3 rearrangement. For each sample, productive Simpson clonality was calculated by taking the square root of Simpson's diversity index across productive rearrangements. This is the immuneACCESS table as TCRdb keeps it, with only in-frame sequences that have V and J called. A part of the clones is gone; compared with another copy, unresolved V genes explain less than half, and the rest is unexplained. V, J and clone size are taken as reported in that table, and D and trimming were inferred from the DNA itself. Present in this sample are approximately 31,000 clones, approximately 93% of which were seen just once. The ten largest make up around 0.92% of the sample.

These data come from a study of blood T cell repertoires in COVID-19 (dated by TCRdb to 2018 to 2020). The study in broad terms: Samples from collaborators originated in the United States, Italy and Spain and spanned both the acute and convalescent phases of COVID-19. Samples were obtained from the ongoing ImmuneRACE study (first 160 participants) and from about 1,300 subjects provided by 6 global collaborators. The material from the prospective study consisted of cDNA or gDNA derived from T cells, B-cell-depleted T cells, or PBMCs. Deeply sampled blood TCRbeta repertoires from subjects exposed to, actively infected with, or recovered from COVID-19 were included in the dataset. Where HLA class I and class II types were available, the types were taken from metadata supplied by the sample provider, not from assay-based typing. The repertoires were released in a freely available public database meant as a resource for research on the immune response to SARS-CoV-2. The sample metadata nearly always contained a de-identified subject ID, COVID-19 status, age in years and sex. Results and caveats for the whole study, not just this receptor: How much clinical and demographic metadata was included differed by source and by participant, and the metadata was provided uncurated.

According to the germline V gene, CDR1 reads SNHLY and CDR2 reads FYNNEI. The junction shows trimming of 7 bases on V and 0 bases on J, plus 15 bases between the germline ends. Including cysteine and phenylalanine, the CDR3 has 15 amino acids. The DNA shown is the 45-base CDR3, in frame from base 1. Whole blood was collected in K2EDTA tubes by collaborating institutions according to the institutions' own protocols. For TCRbeta analysis, collaborators shipped samples in one of three forms: frozen whole blood, isolated PBMCs, or DNA extracted from either of those sample types. In this chain, TRBV2 is recombined with TRBJ1-1; the best D guess is TRBD1, with 6 bases matching. Sequencing was carried out using peripheral blood. The source of this sequence is a male donor with active COVID-19. The CDR3 protein is CASKGGTLMNTEAFF. The sequence in DNA is TGTGCCAGCAAGGGGGGGACGCTAATGAACACTGAAGCTTTCTTT.